Reported below is one T cell receptor beta chain. No antigen is known for it. These data are taken from a study of cytomegalovirus exposure and HLA in healthy donors. Germline V gene data show CDR1 as SGHVS and CDR2 as FQNEAQ. CDR3 length: 14 residues. Trimming cost V 5 bases and J 4 bases; bases outside gene matches: 3. PCR involved 60 Vbeta and 13 Jbeta primers. Clones were sequenced by immunoSEQ multiplex PCR, and TCRdb holds only the in-frame ones, with some missing. This table lists 38,000 or so clones. Study outcomes and limitations: In a later analysis, across HLA loci, associated TCR counts were highest for DRB1, lowest for HLA-C. Judged likely to be a sequencing artifact was a cluster of highly shared sequence variants.

This TCR derives from a man under 40 in good health and CMV-seronegative. The chain is built from TRBV7-8 and TRBJ2-7, with 12 bases fitting TRBD2. Sequences were obtained from PBMCs. The DNA of the CDR3 is TGTGCCAGCAGCCTTGGACTAGCGGGGTACGAGCAGTACTTC. Residues: CASSLGLAGYEQYF.